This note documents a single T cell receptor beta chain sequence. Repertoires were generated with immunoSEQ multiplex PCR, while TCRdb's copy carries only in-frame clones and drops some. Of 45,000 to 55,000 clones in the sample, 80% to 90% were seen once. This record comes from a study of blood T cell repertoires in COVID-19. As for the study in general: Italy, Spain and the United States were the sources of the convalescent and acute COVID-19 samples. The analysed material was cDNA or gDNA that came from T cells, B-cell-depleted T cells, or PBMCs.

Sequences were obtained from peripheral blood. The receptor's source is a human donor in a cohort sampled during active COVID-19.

The CDR3 protein is CASSYDRGRNIQYF. The CDR3 nucleotides read TGTGCCAGCAGTTACGACAGGGGGCGAAACATTCAGTACTTC. This chain connects TRBV6-5 to TRBJ2-4; 10 bases are shared with TRBD1. This CDR3 comprises 14 residues. In germline, CDR1 is MNHEY, CDR2 SVGAGI. Unmatched junction bases numbered 1, after V lost 2 bases and J lost 6 bases.